This T cell receptor (beta chain) was identified in a study of shared clonotypes between healthy human individuals. Study-wide points: Naive CD4 clonotype sharing across several donors was around 5%.

This clone is a singleton in its sample. Its antigen is undetermined. Naivety among CD8 cells was defined by CD45RO negativity and positive CCR7 selection, thereby excluding terminally differentiated effector memory CD45RA+ cells. The method was immunoSEQ multiplex PCR; TCRdb's version includes in-frame clones alone and lacks a portion of them. The sample consists of roughly 1,800,000 clones, approximately 95% of them appearing once. The sample consisted of naive CD8+ T cells sorted from blood. The receptor was isolated from a man between 18 and 29 years old in good health.

CDR3 nucleotide sequence: TGTGCCTGGAGTCTGGGCCCCACCAGACAGCCCCAGCATTTT. This codes for CAWSLGPTRQPQHF. The chain recombines TRBV30 with TRBJ1-5; no clear D. The CDR3 consists of 14 residues. The V gene's germline CDR1 is GTSNPN and CDR2 SVGIG (reference sequence). V lost 2 bases to trimming and J lost 7 bases, with 15 bases between them. Together with reference TRBV30 and TRBJ1-5, the CDR3 gives the full variable domain: SQTIHQWPATLVQPVGSPLSLECTVEGTSNPNLYWYRQAAGRGLQLLFYSVGIGQISSEVPQNLSASRPQDRQFILSSKKLLLSDSGFYLCAWSLGPTRQPQHFGDGTRLSIL.